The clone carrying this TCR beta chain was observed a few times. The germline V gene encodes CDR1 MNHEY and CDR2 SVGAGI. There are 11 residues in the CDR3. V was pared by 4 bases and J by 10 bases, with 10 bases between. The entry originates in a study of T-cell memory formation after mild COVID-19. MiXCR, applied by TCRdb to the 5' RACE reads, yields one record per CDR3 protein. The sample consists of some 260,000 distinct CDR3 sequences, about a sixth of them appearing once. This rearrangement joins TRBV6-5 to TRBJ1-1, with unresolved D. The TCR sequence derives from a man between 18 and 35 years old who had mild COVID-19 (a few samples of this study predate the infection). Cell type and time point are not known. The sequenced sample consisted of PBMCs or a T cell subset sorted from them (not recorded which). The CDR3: CASSSTRGAFF. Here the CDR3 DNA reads TGTGCCAGCAGTTCTACCCGGGGAGCTTTCTTT.